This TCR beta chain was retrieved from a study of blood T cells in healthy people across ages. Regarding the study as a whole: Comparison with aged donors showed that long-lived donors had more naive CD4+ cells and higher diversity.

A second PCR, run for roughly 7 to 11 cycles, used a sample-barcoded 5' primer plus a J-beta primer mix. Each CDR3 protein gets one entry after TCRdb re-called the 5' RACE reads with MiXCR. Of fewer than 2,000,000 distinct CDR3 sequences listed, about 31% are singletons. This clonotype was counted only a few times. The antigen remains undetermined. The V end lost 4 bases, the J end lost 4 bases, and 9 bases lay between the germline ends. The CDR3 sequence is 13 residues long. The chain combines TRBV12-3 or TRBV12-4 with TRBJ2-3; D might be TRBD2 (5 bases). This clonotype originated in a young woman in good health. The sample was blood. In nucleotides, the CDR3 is TGTGCCAGCAGTTCCGGGAAGGCAGATACGCAGTATTTT. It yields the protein CASSSGKADTQYF.